The subject of this entry is one T cell receptor (beta chain). As yet, its antigen is unknown. This record belongs to a study of T-cell reconstitution after alpha-beta-depleted transplantation in children. Findings and caveats of the study: About two months after transplant, alpha-beta T cells reportedly came from several hundred expanded graft clones. High day-60 TCRbeta diversity in some patients came from surviving recipient T cells and thymic progenitors. From newly produced T cells came most of the T-cell counts and diversity one year after transplant.

Unique molecular identifiers were incorporated during preparation of the TCRbeta library. TCRdb re-analysed the PCR reads in MiXCR, keeping a single row per CDR3 protein. The sample has around 250,000 distinct CDR3 sequences, roughly 24% seen once; the top ten hold 2% to 3%. Germline V gives CDR1 GTSNPN, CDR2 SVGIG (reference sequence). The ends were cut back, 5 bases at V and 3 bases at J, with 11 bases in the middle. The CDR3 is 12 residues long. The sample was PBMCs, taken before TCRalphabeta/CD19-depleted stem cell transplant. The rearrangement joins TRBV30 to TRBJ2-7; D tentatively reads TRBD1 or TRBD2 (5 bases each). The sequence came from a girl aged 2-10 years with Fanconi anemia, due to receive a stem cell transplant. The CDR3 DNA is TGTGCCTGGGGGGGTTCTTACTACGAGCAGTACTTC. Amino acids: CAWGGSYYEQYF. The whole variable domain, filled in from reference TRBV30 and TRBJ2-7, reads SQTIHQWPATLVQPVGSPLSLECTVEGTSNPNLYWYRQAAGRGLQLLFYSVGIGQISSEVPQNLSASRPQDRQFILSSKKLLLSDSGFYLCAWGGSYYEQYFGPGTRLTVT.